This T cell receptor (beta chain) was captured in a study of vaccination effects on CD4 cells after COVID-19. The study, taken as a whole, reports: In vaccinees who were healthy, merely 1 out of 255 vaccine-induced clones cross-reacted with common cold coronaviruses.

With regard to this clone: The antigen is not known.

Ahead of sequencing, the ViraFEST assay grew antigen-specific CD4+ T cells using viral peptide pools. Scientists isolated CD4+ T cells after a roughly ten-day culture period ended. Of the BNT162b2 and mRNA-1273 vaccines, participants received two doses of one or the other. The V end was cut by 7 bases, the J end by 6 bases, with 15 bases between. The germline CDR1 and CDR2 sequences are ENHRY and SYGVKD. The CDR3 contains 13 residues. Libraries were prepared by immunoSEQ multiplex PCR; TCRdb keeps only in-frame clonotypes and omits some of them. The profile shows roughly 70,000 clones, roughly 80% of them singletons.

The source of this sequence is a human donor who received a COVID-19 vaccine. The sample in question was CD4+ T cells from PBMCs cultured with HCoV-OC43 spike peptides, obtained after COVID-19 vaccination. Subset: HCoV-OC43 spike overlapping peptide pool stimulation. The rearrangement joins TRBV10-3 to TRBJ1-2; D may be TRBD1 (5 bases). This CDR3 is CAIKGPPGDGYTF. CDR3 sequence (DNA): TGTGCCATCAAGGGACCGCCAGGCGATGGCTACACCTTC.